A single sample is the source of the 24 T cell receptor beta chains below, sequenced in a study of human CD4 T cells and Enterobacteriaceae (dated by TCRdb to the early 2020s). Libraries came from the immunoSEQ multiplex PCR assay. TCRdb holds this immuneACCESS table with in-frame rearrangements only. Some clones are missing; in checked studies, unresolved V genes explain under half, and the rest has no known cause. The sample data list fewer than 800 clones, and around a third of these were observed just once. About a third of the sample belongs to the ten largest clones. Proliferating activated T cells were FACS-sorted as CFSE-low CD25+ ICOS+ cells after roughly 6-7 days. Sorted memory CD4+ T cells were CFSE-labeled and cultured at a 2:1 ratio with irradiated autologous monocytes pulsed with antigen. Memory CD4+ T cells were FACS-sorted on a FACSAria III to over 95% purity as all CD4+ cells other than CD45RA+CCR7+CD95- naive cells.

The sample consisted of bacteria-reactive CD4+ T cells grown in culture. The sample's cell subset or site label is to be understood as: CFSE-low proliferating memory CD4 T cells sorted after in vitro stimulation with a heat-inactivated bacterium or M. tuberculosis lysate. These receptors all stem from a human donor in good health.

The table lists this clone with a few counts. The genes are TRBV11-3 and TRBJ1-4, with D maybe TRBD1 (5 bases). V gave up 4 bases and J gave up 10 bases, with 16 bases separating them. The CDR3 is 14 amino acids. The V gene's germline CDR1 is SGHNT and CDR2 YENEEA. In DNA, the CDR3 is TGTGCCAGCAGCTGGGGCAGGGAGGCTGGAAAACTGTTTTTT. Protein sequence: CASSWGREAGKLFF.

Relative to its sample, this clone is medium-sized. The chain recombines TRBV7-2 with TRBJ1-3, with D unresolved. V gave up 0 bases and J gave up 0 bases, with 9 bases separating them. The CDR3 has 16 amino acids. CDR1 and CDR2 (germline): SGHTA, FQGNSA. The DNA of the CDR3 is TGTGCCAGCAGCTTAGCGAGGAGTCACTCTGGAAACACCATATATTTT. Encoded protein: CASSLARSHSGNTIYF.

V gene TRBV6-5 combines with J gene TRBJ2-7; no definite D call. V lost 5 bases, J lost 5 bases, and 7 bases lay in between. The CDR3 runs to 11 residues. Germline CDR1 is MNHEY and CDR2 is SVGAGI. CDR3 residues: CASSEANEQYF. Written as DNA, the CDR3 is TGTGCCAGCAGTGAAGCTAACGAGCAGTACTTC.

This clone has a handful of counts. The V call is TRBV11-3, the J call TRBJ2-1, with D uncertain. Looked up from germline, CDR1 is SGHNT and CDR2 is YENEEA. The V and J ends lost 6 bases and 4 bases respectively, with 4 bases between them. CDR3 length: 11 residues. The CDR3 spells CASRGYNEQFF. The CDR3 DNA follows: TGTGCCAGCAGAGGTTACAATGAGCAGTTCTTC.

Relative to its sample, this clone is medium-sized. The CDR3 is CASSDPPGRVRTGELFF. In nucleotides, the CDR3 is TGTGCCAGCAGTGACCCCCCAGGGCGAGTCCGCACCGGGGAGCTGTTTTTT. The rearrangement joins TRBV6-1 to TRBJ2-2, with TRBD1 as a possible D gene (5 bases). The CDR3 is 17 amino acids. With 3 bases removed from V and 4 bases from J, the gap between germline ends came to 18 bases. Germline CDR1 MNHNS, CDR2 SASEGT.

The sample holds a few counts of this clone. V and J are TRBV11-2 and TRBJ2-1; 9 bases align to TRBD2. The CDR3 has 17 amino acids. Germline V lookup: CDR1 SGHAT, CDR2 FQNNGV. V shed 1 base and J 5 bases; nucleotides not matched to a gene: 9. The CDR3 nucleotides read TGTGCCAGCAGCTTAGTCAGGGGTAGCGGGAGACACAATGAGCAGTTCTTC. Translating gives CASSLVRGSGRHNEQFF. Full variable domain (missing parts from reference TRBV11-2 and TRBJ2-1): EAGVAQSPRYKIIEKRQSVAFWCNPISGHATLYWYQQILGQGPKLLIQFQNNGVVDDSQLPKDRFSAERLKGVDSTLKIQPAKLEDSAVYLCASSLVRGSGRHNEQFFGPGTRLTVL.

This clone is medium-sized. The rearrangement links TRBV18 to TRBJ2-7; tentatively, D is TRBD2 (6 bases). Trimming left V 6 bases short and J 0 bases short, with 9 bases between. CDR1 is KGHSH, CDR2 LQKENI, per germline. CDR3 size: 13 residues. CDR3 in amino acids: CASSAGTSYEQYF. For the CDR3, the DNA is TGTGCCAGCTCGGCGGGGACCTCCTACGAGCAGTACTTC. Variable domain in full (rest from reference TRBV18 and TRBJ2-7): NAGVMQNPRHLVRRRGQEARLRCSPMKGHSHVYWYRQLPEEGLKFMVYLQKENIIDESGMPKERFSAEFPKEGPSILRIQQVVRGDSAAYFCASSAGTSYEQYFGPGTRLTVT.

In its sample, this clone was seen a few times. An end of the junction does not agree with germline; a read error may underlie this. J is TRBJ2-5 and V is TRBV27; TRBD1 might be the D (5 bases). The CDR3 length is 14 residues. Germline V lookup: CDR1 MNHEY, CDR2 SMNVEV (reference sequence). The CDR3 is CATSALGDAETQYF. The CDR3 nucleotides are TGTGCCACCAGTGCCCTAGGGGATGCAGAGACCCAGTACTTC.

By share, this clone ranks as large. The V gene is TRBV6-1, the J gene TRBJ1-4; a weak D match, TRBD1 (5 bases). V was cut by 3 bases and J by 3 bases, with 8 bases left in between. CDR1 MNHNS and CDR2 SASEGT come from the germline V gene. The length of the CDR3 is 14 residues. CDR3 DNA: TGTGCCAGCAGTGACCCGACAGCTAATGAAAAACTGTTTTTT. It is translated as CASSDPTANEKLFF.

This sequence joins TRBV7-2 and TRBJ2-5; perhaps TRBD1 as D (7 bases). Trimming removed 5 bases at V and 2 bases at J, with 12 bases between. CDR1 and CDR2 from the germline V gene are SGHTA and FQGNSA. This CDR3 is built from 14 residues. The DNA of the CDR3 is TGTGCCAGCAGCCGCAGGGGGGCACAAGAGACCCAGTACTTC. Translated, it gives CASSRRGAQETQYF.

This clone has just a few counts. The chain is built from TRBV27 and TRBJ2-7, with a weak D call TRBD1 (6 bases). Trimming took off 8 bases at V and 3 bases at J, with 11 bases between the two ends. Germline values: CDR1 MNHEY, CDR2 SMNVEV (reference sequence). The CDR3 extends over 12 amino acids. CDR3 sequence: CASGRDNYEQYF. The CDR3 bases are TGTGCCAGCGGCCGGGACAACTACGAGCAGTACTTC.

This clone ranks as large. This chain uses TRBV11-2 with TRBJ2-1, with TRBD2 matching over 15 bases. The CDR3 contains 16 residues. Trimming removed 5 bases from V and 5 bases from J; junction bases left unmatched: 4. Germline CDR1 reads SGHAT; CDR2 reads FQNNGV. CDR3 residues: CASSPGTSGGNNEQFF. DNA of the CDR3: TGTGCCAGCAGCCCGGGGACTAGCGGGGGGAACAATGAGCAGTTCTTC. The variable domain in full, completed from reference TRBV11-2 and TRBJ2-1, reads EAGVAQSPRYKIIEKRQSVAFWCNPISGHATLYWYQQILGQGPKLLIQFQNNGVVDDSQLPKDRFSAERLKGVDSTLKIQPAKLEDSAVYLCASSPGTSGGNNEQFFGPGTRLTVL.

The chain couples TRBV6-1 to TRBJ1-2; possible D gene TRBD1, 5 bases. The CDR3 sequence is 11 residues long. V dropped 10 bases and J dropped 8 bases, with 14 bases sitting between them. Germline V gene sequence: CDR1 MNHNS, CDR2 SASEGT. This CDR3 reads CATRDGGGYTF. CDR3 sequence (DNA): TGTGCCACCAGGGACGGAGGAGGCTACACCTTC.

This clone was counted a few times. The J gene is TRBJ2-6, the V gene TRBV28, with D possibly being TRBD1 (5 bases). CDR3 length equals 14 residues. Germline V gene sequence: CDR1 MDHEN, CDR2 SYDVKM. V was pared by 10 bases and J by 2 bases, with 12 bases between. The CDR3 DNA sequence: TGTGCCACCTTGATCAGGGCTGGGGCCAACGTCCTGACTTTC. Translation: CATLIRAGANVLTF.

By sample fraction, this clone is large. V usage is TRBV10-1 and J usage is TRBJ2-2; the match to TRBD2 covers 9 bases. Germline V gives CDR1 WNHNN, CDR2 SYGVQD (reference sequence). After removal of 3 bases from V and 5 bases from J, the junction contained 4 bases not matched to a gene. The CDR3 is made up of 15 amino acids. The CDR3 protein is CASSEGLAGTGELFF. For the CDR3, the DNA is TGCGCCAGCAGTGAAGGTCTAGCGGGGACCGGGGAGCTGTTTTTT.

In its sample, this clone was seen once. The CDR3 loop is CASSLGSPYEQYF. The CDR3 DNA follows: TGTGCCAGCAGCTTAGGCAGTCCCTACGAGCAGTACTTC. The chain recombines TRBV7-4 with TRBJ2-7; no firm D call. V lost 1 base and J lost 2, with 6 bases in between. CDR1 SGHVT and CDR2 SQSDAQ come from the germline V gene. CDR3 length: 13 residues.

Only a few counts were recorded for this clone. The genes are TRBV7-8 and TRBJ2-3, with TRBD1 as a possible D gene (6 bases). CDR1 SGHVS and CDR2 FQNEAQ come from the germline V gene. V lost 5 bases and J lost 1, with 10 bases in between. The length of the CDR3 is 14 residues. CDR3 loop: CASSTWTGTDTQYF. The CDR3 DNA reads as TGTGCCAGCAGCACCTGGACAGGCACAGATACGCAGTATTTT.

V usage is TRBV27 and J usage is TRBJ2-1; D is possibly TRBD1 (5 bases). Germline V gene sequence: CDR1 MNHEY, CDR2 SMNVEV (reference sequence). V gave up 5 bases and J gave up 9 bases, with 11 bases separating them. CDR3 size: 12 residues. DNA for the CDR3: TGTGCCAGCAGTGACAGATGGGGTGAGCAGTTCTTC. The encoded protein is CASSDRWGEQFF.

This sequence joins TRBV25-1 and TRBJ2-7, with 7 bases fitting TRBD2. The ends lost 5 bases at V and 2 bases at J; junction bases unmatched: 3. The CDR3 is made up of 13 amino acids. In germline, CDR1 is MGHDK, CDR2 SYGVNS. CDR3 sequence: CASSLREAYEQYF. The CDR3 DNA reads as TGTGCCAGCAGTTTACGGGAGGCCTACGAGCAGTACTTC.

The rearrangement joins TRBV12-2 to TRBJ2-7; whether TRBD1, the table's D call, matches the DNA was not checked. TRBV12-2 is noted as a pseudogene. CDR3 size: 16 residues. CDR3 sequence reads: CASRHRQGAGSYEQYF. Here the CDR3 DNA reads TGTGCAAGTCGCCACCGACAGGGGGCTGGATCCTACGAGCAGTACTTC.

V usage is TRBV11-2 and J usage is TRBJ2-2, with no clear D. Germline CDR1 is SGHAT and CDR2 is FQNNGV. Trimming took off 5 bases at V and 2 bases at J, with 15 bases between the two ends. The CDR3 sequence is 16 residues long. The CDR3 DNA is TGTGCCAGCAGCCTCATGAGGCTGAGTAACACCGGGGAGCTGTTTTTT. It translates to CASSLMRLSNTGELFF.

This chain uses TRBV21-1 with TRBJ1-5. TRBV21-1 counts as a pseudogene. The CDR3 contains 16 residues. The DNA for the CDR3 is TGTGCCAGCAGCCTCACACTACATTGGCATCATCAGCCCCAGCATTTT. Encoded protein: CASSLTLHWHHQPQHF.

Relative to its sample, this clone is medium-sized. The chain uses TRBV27 and TRBJ2-5; TRBD2 is a possible D gene (6 bases). Per the germline V gene, CDR1 is MNHEY and CDR2 is SMNVEV (reference sequence). CDR3 length: 15 residues. V was clipped by 0 bases and J by 2 bases, with 10 bases between them. For the CDR3, the DNA is TGTGCCAGCAGTTTATCAACTAGCCATCAAGAGACCCAGTACTTC. It encodes CASSLSTSHQETQYF.

The V and J genes are TRBV9 and TRBJ2-7, with 13 bases that match TRBD2. This CDR3 contains 19 residues. Per germline, CDR1 SGDLS and CDR2 YYNGEE. Unmatched junction bases numbered 11, after V lost 2 bases and J lost 0 bases. This CDR3 is CASSVPPTSGRQSSYEQYF. Here the CDR3 DNA reads TGTGCCAGCAGCGTCCCACCGACTAGCGGGAGGCAAAGCTCCTACGAGCAGTACTTC.